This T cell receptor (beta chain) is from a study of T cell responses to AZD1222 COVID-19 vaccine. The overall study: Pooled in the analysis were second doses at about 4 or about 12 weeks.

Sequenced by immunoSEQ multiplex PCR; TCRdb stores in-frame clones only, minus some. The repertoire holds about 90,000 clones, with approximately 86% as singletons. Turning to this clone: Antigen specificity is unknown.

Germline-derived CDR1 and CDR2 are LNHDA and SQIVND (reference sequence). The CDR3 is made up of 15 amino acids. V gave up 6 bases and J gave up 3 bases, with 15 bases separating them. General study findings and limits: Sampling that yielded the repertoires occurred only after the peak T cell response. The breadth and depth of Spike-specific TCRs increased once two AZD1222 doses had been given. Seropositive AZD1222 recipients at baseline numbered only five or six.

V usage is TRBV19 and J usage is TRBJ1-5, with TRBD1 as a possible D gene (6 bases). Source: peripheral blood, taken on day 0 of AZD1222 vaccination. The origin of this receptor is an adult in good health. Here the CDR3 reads CASSIFTGNNQPQHF. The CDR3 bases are TGTGCCAGTAGCATCTTCACAGGGAACAATCAGCCCCAGCATTTT.